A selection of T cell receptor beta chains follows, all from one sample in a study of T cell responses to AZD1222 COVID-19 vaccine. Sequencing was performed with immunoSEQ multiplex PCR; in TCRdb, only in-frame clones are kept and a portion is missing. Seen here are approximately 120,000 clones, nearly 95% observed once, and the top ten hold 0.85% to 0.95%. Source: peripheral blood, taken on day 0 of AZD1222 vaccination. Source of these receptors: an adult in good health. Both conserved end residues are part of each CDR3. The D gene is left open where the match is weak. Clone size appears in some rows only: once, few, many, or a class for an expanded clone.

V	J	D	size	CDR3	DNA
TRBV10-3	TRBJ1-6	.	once	CAISVRGGDNSPLHF	TGTGCCATCAGTGTAAGAGGGGGTGATAATTCACCCCTCCACTTT
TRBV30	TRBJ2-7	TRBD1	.	CAWKAGGYYEQYF	TGTGCCTGGAAGGCAGGGGGCTATTACGAGCAGTACTTC
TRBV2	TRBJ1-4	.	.	CASTGFNPHVREKLFF	TGTGCCAGCACTGGTTTTAATCCACACGTGCGGGAAAAACTGTTTTTT
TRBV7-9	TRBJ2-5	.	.	CASSLEGGETQYF	TGTGCCAGCAGCTTAGAAGGAGGAGAGACCCAGTACTTC
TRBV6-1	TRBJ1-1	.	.	CASSEVDRNTEAFF	TGTGCCAGCAGTGAGGTCGACCGGAACACTGAAGCTTTCTTT
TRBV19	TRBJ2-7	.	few	CASSMTGTSYEQYF	TGTGCCAGTAGTATGACAGGAACCTCCTACGAGCAGTACTTC
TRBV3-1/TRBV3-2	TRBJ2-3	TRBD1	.	CASSLGTGGVDTQYF	TGTGCCAGCAGCCTAGGGACAGGGGGCGTAGATACGCAGTATTTT
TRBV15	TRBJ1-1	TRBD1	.	CATSRSGTGATEAFF	TGTGCCACCAGCCGATCCGGGACAGGGGCAACCGAAGCTTTCTTT
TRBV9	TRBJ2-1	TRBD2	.	CASSVAGGAAYNEQFF	TGTGCCAGCAGCGTAGCGGGGGGGGCGGCCTACAATGAGCAGTTCTTC
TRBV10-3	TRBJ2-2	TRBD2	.	CAIRRLAGGQGTGELFF	TGTGCCATCCGGAGACTAGCGGGGGGGCAGGGCACCGGGGAGCTGTTTTTT
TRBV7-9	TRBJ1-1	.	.	CASSSALGVWTEAFF	TGTGCCAGCAGCTCAGCACTTGGGGTTTGGACTGAAGCTTTCTTT
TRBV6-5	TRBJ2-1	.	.	CASTGLRSTYNEQFF	TGTGCCAGCACTGGGTTGCGGAGTACCTACAATGAGCAGTTCTTC
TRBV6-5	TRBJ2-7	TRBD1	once	CASSTYRGPYEQYF	TGTGCCAGCAGTACATACAGGGGCCCCTACGAGCAGTACTTC
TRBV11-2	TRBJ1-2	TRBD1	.	CASSGLTGNYGYTF	TGTGCCAGCAGTGGACTGACAGGGAACTATGGCTACACCTTC
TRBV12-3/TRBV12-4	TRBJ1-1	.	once	CASSRQENTEAFF	TGTGCCAGCAGTAGACAGGAGAACACTGAAGCTTTCTTT
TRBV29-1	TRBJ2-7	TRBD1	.	CSVKGQGSYEQYF	TGCAGCGTTAAAGGACAGGGCTCCTACGAGCAGTACTTC
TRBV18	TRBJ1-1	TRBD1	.	CASSPTQGARTEAFF	TGTGCCAGCTCACCAACCCAGGGGGCGAGGACTGAAGCTTTCTTT
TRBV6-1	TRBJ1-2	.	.	CASSEGLLGNYGYTF	TGTGCCAGCAGTGAAGGGCTCCTGGGAAACTATGGCTACACCTTC
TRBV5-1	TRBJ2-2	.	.	CASSLVRGDTGELFF	TGCGCCAGCAGCTTGGTCAGAGGGGACACCGGGGAGCTGTTTTTT
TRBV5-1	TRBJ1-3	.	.	CASSQPQGSSGNTIYF	TGCGCCAGCAGCCAACCGCAGGGTTCGTCTGGAAACACCATATATTTT
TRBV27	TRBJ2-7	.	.	CASSYAESYEQYF	TGTGCCAGCAGTTACGCGGAATCCTACGAGCAGTACTTC
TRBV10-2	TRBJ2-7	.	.	CASSGTSSYEQYF	TGCGCCAGCAGTGGAACTAGCTCCTACGAGCAGTACTTC
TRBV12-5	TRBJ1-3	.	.	CASGLVLGGYSGNTIYF	TGTGCTAGTGGTTTGGTACTGGGGGGCTACTCTGGAAACACCATATATTTT
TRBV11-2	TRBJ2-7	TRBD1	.	CASSPRTGGYEQYF	TGTGCCAGCAGCCCTCGGACAGGGGGCTACGAGCAGTACTTC
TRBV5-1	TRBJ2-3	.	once	CASSLGSAGDTQYF	TGCGCCAGCAGCTTGGGCAGCGCTGGAGATACGCAGTATTTT
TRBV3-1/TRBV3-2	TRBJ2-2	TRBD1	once	CASTTGGNTGELFF	TGTGCCAGCACAACAGGGGGGAACACCGGGGAGCTGTTTTTT
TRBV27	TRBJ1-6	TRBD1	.	CASSSLGQGSSYNSPLHF	TGTGCCAGCAGTTCTCTTGGACAGGGGAGCTCCTATAATTCACCCCTCCACTTT
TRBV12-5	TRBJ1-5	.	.	CASGLVINRRPRTLHF	TGTGCTAGTGGTTTGGTAATTAATAGGAGGCCTCGTACGTTGCATTTT
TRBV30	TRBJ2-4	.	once	CAWRGQGMRAKNIQYF	TGTGCCTGGAGGGGGCAGGGGATGAGGGCCAAAAACATTCAGTACTTC
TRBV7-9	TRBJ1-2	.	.	CASRPLEGPTHGYTF	TGTGCCAGCAGGCCCCTGGAGGGTCCAACTCATGGCTACACCTTC
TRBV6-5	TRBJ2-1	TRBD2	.	CASSYSWTGGLYEQFF	TGTGCCAGCAGTTACTCGTGGACGGGGGGGCTGTATGAGCAGTTCTTC
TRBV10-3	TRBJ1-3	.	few	CAIRDMDSSGNTIYF	TGTGCCATCAGGGATATGGACAGCTCTGGAAACACCATATATTTT
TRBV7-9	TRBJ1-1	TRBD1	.	CASSDPGGAPEAFF	TGTGCCAGCAGCGACCCAGGGGGCGCCCCTGAAGCTTTCTTT
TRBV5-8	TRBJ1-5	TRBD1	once	CASSRGQGQGQPQHF	TGTGCCAGCAGCCGAGGACAGGGGCAGGGACAGCCCCAGCATTTT
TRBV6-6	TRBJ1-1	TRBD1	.	CASSPRTGGEAFF	TGTGCCAGCAGTCCCCGGACAGGTGGTGAAGCTTTCTTT
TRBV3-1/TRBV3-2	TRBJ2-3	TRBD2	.	CASSQRTSGDPTDTQYF	TGTGCCAGCAGCCAACGGACTAGCGGGGACCCCACAGATACGCAGTATTTT
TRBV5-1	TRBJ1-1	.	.	CASSSQRMNTEAFF	TGCGCCAGCAGCTCACAACGAATGAACACTGAAGCTTTCTTT
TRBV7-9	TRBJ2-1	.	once	CASTHPDLRDSSFPLFF	TGTGCCAGCACCCACCCAGATCTCCGGGACTCCAGCTTCCCATTGTTCTTC
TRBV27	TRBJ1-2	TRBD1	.	CASSFGTGAYGYTF	TGTGCCAGCAGTTTCGGCACAGGGGCCTATGGCTACACCTTC
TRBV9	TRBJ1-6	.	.	CASSAEAGTNSPLHF	TGTGCCAGCAGCGCAGAGGCGGGGACGAATTCACCCCTCCACTTT
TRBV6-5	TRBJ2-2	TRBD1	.	CASSDGTVAGELFF	TGTGCCAGCAGCGACGGGACAGTCGCCGGGGAGCTGTTTTTT
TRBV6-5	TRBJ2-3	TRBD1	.	CASTTGGSTDTQYF	TGTGCCAGCACGACAGGGGGGAGCACAGATACGCAGTATTTT
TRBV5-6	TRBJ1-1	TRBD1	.	CASSPYRGHTEAFF	TGTGCCAGCAGCCCATACAGGGGGCATACTGAAGCTTTCTTT
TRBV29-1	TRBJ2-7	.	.	CSVGQYYEQYF	TGCAGCGTTGGACAGTATTACGAGCAGTACTTC
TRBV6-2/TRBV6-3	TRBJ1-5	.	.	CASSYASQPQHF	TGTGCCAGCAGTTACGCTTCTCAGCCCCAGCATTTT
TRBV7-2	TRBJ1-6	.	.	CASSPMGGNSPLHF	TGTGCCAGCAGCCCCATGGGGGGTAATTCACCCCTCCACTTT
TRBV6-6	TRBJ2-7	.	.	CASSYFPGNEQYF	TGTGCCAGCAGTTACTTTCCGGGGAACGAGCAGTACTTC
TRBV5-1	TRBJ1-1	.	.	CASSEQGLNTEAFF	TGCGCCAGCAGCGAACAGGGCCTGAACACTGAAGCTTTCTTT